This TCR beta chain was retrieved from a study of blood T cell repertoires in COVID-19. Repertoires were generated with immunoSEQ multiplex PCR, while TCRdb's copy carries only in-frame clones and drops some. Of 65,000 to 90,000 clones listed, roughly four fifths were seen once; the top ten hold 5% to 7%. The length of the CDR3 is 16 residues. Germline V CDR1 and CDR2: SGHVS, FNYEAQ. The ends were cut back, 6 bases at V and 3 bases at J, with 18 bases in the middle. Input material: peripheral blood. The chain has TRBV7-6 and TRBJ1-3; tentatively, D is TRBD1 (5 bases). The TCR was taken from an older woman with acute or convalescent COVID-19. The CDR3 DNA sequence: TGTGCCAGCAGGGGGGGAGCAGGGCTAAGTGGAAACACCATATATTTT. Its translation is CASRGGAGLSGNTIYF.